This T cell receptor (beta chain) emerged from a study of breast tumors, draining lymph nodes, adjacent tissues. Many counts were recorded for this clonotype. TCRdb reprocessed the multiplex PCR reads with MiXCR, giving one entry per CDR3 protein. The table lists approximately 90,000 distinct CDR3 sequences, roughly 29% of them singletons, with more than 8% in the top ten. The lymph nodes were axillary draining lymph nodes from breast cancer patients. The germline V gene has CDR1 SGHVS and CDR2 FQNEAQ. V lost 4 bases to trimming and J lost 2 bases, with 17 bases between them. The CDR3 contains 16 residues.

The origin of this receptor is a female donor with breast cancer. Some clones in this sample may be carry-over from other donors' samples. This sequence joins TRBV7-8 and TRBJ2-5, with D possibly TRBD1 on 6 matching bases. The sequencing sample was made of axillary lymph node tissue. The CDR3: CASSYGTNLIQETQYF. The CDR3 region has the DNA TGTGCCAGCAGCTACGGGACAAACCTTATTCAAGAGACCCAGTACTTC.